A selection of T cell receptor beta chains follows, all from one sample in a study of PD-L1 blockade in urothelial cancer. Clones were read by immunoSEQ multiplex PCR, and TCRdb kept only the in-frame ones, dropping some. The table has more than 65,000 clones, 87% seen once. Here the sequenced sample was PBMCs, taken around atezolizumab (anti-PD-L1) treatment. The receptors here all came from a woman in her 70s with urothelial cancer. CDR3s include the opening cysteine and the closing phenylalanine or tryptophan. D genes are given only for firm matches. Not every row has a clone size; where given, it reads once, few, many or a size class.

d_gene	v_gene	j_gene	abundance	CDR3nt	CDR3aa
NA	TRBV4-1	TRBJ2-5	NA	TGCGCCAGCAGCCAAGAGGTCCAGTCGCCTACCCAGTACTTC	CASSQEVQSPTQYF
TRBD2	TRBV10-3	TRBJ2-1	NA	TGTGCCATCAGTGGGGCCGCTAGCGGGATTAACAATGAGCAGTTCTTC	CAISGAASGINNEQFF
NA	TRBV11-1	TRBJ1-2	few	TGTGCCAAAGGGGGGGATGGAGCCAGGTCTTGCTACACCTTC	CAKGGDGARSCYTF
NA	TRBV7-3	TRBJ2-3	NA	TGTGCCAGCAGCTTGGTAGCGGCTAGCACAGATACGCAGTATTTT	CASSLVAASTDTQYF
NA	TRBV7-8	TRBJ2-5	few	TGTGCCAGCAGCTTGGCTAGCTCCGAGACCCAGTACTTC	CASSLASSETQYF
NA	TRBV5-6	TRBJ1-1	once	TGTGCCAGCAGGTTGCCGGGGGATGTCACTGAAGCTTTCTTT	CASRLPGDVTEAFF
NA	TRBV5-1	TRBJ1-5	NA	TGCGCCAGCAGCTTGGCCGGCGGAGACGGGGGGCCCCAGCATTTT	CASSLAGGDGGPQHF
NA	TRBV29-1	TRBJ1-2	NA	TGCAGCGTTGAAGAACTTTGGACAGAGGATGGCTACACCTTC	CSVEELWTEDGYTF
TRBD1	TRBV28	TRBJ2-7	NA	TGTGCCAGCAGCTCCGGGGCAGGGGGCGAGCAGTACTTC	CASSSGAGGEQYF
TRBD1	TRBV4-1	TRBJ1-1	once	TGCGCCAGCAGCCCCCGGGACAGAATGATGAACACTGAAGCTTTCTTT	CASSPRDRMMNTEAFF
TRBD2	TRBV18	TRBJ2-1	NA	TGTGCCAGCTCACCAGAGCTACGACTAGCGGGGGGGCCCTACAATGAGCAGTTCTTC	CASSPELRLAGGPYNEQFF
TRBD1	TRBV6-5	TRBJ2-5	NA	TGTGCCAGCAGTTACACGCCGGACAGGGGGCAAGAGACCCAGTACTTC	CASSYTPDRGQETQYF
TRBD2	TRBV30	TRBJ2-1	NA	TGTGCCTGGAGTGTGCCGGGACTAGCGGGAGATGTTGAGCAGTTCTTC	CAWSVPGLAGDVEQFF
TRBD1	TRBV5-1	TRBJ2-1	NA	TGCGCCAGCAGCCCGGGACAGGGGTCATTTTATGAGCAGTTCTTC	CASSPGQGSFYEQFF
NA	TRBV28	TRBJ2-2	NA	TGTGCCAGCAGTGCGGGATACACCGGGGAGCTGTTTTTT	CASSAGYTGELFF
NA	TRBV19	TRBJ1-2	NA	TGTGCCAGTAGTAGCGGATTTAACTATGGCTACACCTTC	CASSSGFNYGYTF
TRBD1	TRBV15	TRBJ1-5	NA	TGTGCCACCAGCGATCCCCGGGACAGGGTCCATCAGCCCCAGCATTTT	CATSDPRDRVHQPQHF
NA	TRBV7-2	TRBJ2-7	NA	TGTGCCAGCAGCCTACCCACGCTCTACGAGCAGTACTTC	CASSLPTLYEQYF
NA	TRBV28	TRBJ2-5	NA	TGTGCCAGCAGTTTAATACAGAATTTTCAAGAGACCCAGTACTTC	CASSLIQNFQETQYF